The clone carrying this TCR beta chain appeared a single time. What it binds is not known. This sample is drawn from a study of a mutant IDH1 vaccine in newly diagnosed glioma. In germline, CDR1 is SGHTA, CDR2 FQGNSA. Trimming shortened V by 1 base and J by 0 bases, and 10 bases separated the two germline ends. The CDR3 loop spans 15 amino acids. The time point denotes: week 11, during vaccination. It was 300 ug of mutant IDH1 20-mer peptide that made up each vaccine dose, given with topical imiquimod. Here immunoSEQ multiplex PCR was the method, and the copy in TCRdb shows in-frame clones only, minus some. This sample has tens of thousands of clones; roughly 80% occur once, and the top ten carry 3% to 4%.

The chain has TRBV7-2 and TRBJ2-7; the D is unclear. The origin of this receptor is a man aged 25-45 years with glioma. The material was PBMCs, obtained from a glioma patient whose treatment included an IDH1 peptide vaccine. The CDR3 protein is CASSLGATYSYEQYF. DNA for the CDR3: TGTGCCAGCAGCTTAGGAGCGACGTACTCCTACGAGCAGTACTTC.